Below, 6 T cell receptor beta chains from the same sample are listed, as sequenced in a study of blood T cell repertoires in COVID-19. Clones were sequenced by immunoSEQ multiplex PCR, and TCRdb holds only the in-frame ones, with some missing. The table lists 65,000 to 100,000 clones, around 90% of them singletons. Sequencing used peripheral blood. These receptors were taken from a woman aged 80 or over with acute or convalescent COVID-19.

A note on this clone: Compared with germline, one end of the junction differs, possibly owing to a read error. The gene calls are TRBV9 and TRBJ2-1, with 7 bases matching TRBD2. Germline V gives CDR1 SGDLS, CDR2 YYNGEE. The CDR3 covers 14 residues. The CDR3 sequence: CASSVAAGYSEQFF. Here the CDR3 DNA reads TGTGCCAGCAGCGTAGCAGCGGGGTACAGTGAGCAGTTCTTC.

The chain has TRBV7-2 and TRBJ1-5; D is unclear. Trimming cost V 1 base and J 0 bases, with 10 bases left between them. From germline, CDR1 is SGHTA and CDR2 FQGNSA. This CDR3 comprises 16 residues. CDR3 nucleotide sequence: TGTGCCAGCAGCTTAGAGGCGGTATATAGCAATCAGCCCCAGCATTTT. It translates to CASSLEAVYSNQPQHF.

V usage is TRBV6-6 and J usage is TRBJ2-7, with 10 nucleotides matching TRBD1. There are 14 residues in the CDR3. Germline CDR1 reads MNHNY; CDR2 reads SVGAGI (reference sequence). V shed 7 bases and J 2 bases; nucleotides not matched to a gene: 5. The DNA of the CDR3 is TGTGCCAGCACACGGGACAGGGGCCCCTACGAGCAGTACTTC. As protein: CASTRDRGPYEQYF.

The chain joins TRBV5-6 to TRBJ2-3; TRBD2 aligns across 7 bases. J lost 6 bases, V lost 1 base, and 8 bases had no gene match. Germline V gene data show CDR1 as SGHDT and CDR2 as YYEEEE. The CDR3 is 15 residues long. The CDR3 region has the DNA TGTGCCAGCAGCTTGCGGCGGGGGACCTTGGATACGCAGTATTTT. Its protein is CASSLRRGTLDTQYF.

This chain uses TRBV5-1 with TRBJ2-5; 13 nucleotides line up with TRBD2. The CDR3 extends over 16 amino acids. J lost 1 base, V lost 4 bases, and 4 bases had no gene match. Germline-derived CDR1 and CDR2 are SGHRS and YFSETQ. CDR3 loop: CASSLGTSGVQETQYF. The CDR3 region has the DNA TGCGCCAGCAGCCTTGGGACTAGCGGGGTCCAAGAGACCCAGTACTTC.

The CDR3 DNA is TGTGCCAGCAGCCCTCCATCTCGGGAGAACACTGAAGCTTTCTTT. Translated, it gives CASSPPSRENTEAFF. The chain employs TRBV5-6 and TRBJ1-1; D uncertain. V lost 4 bases and J lost 1, with 14 bases in between. In germline, CDR1 is SGHDT, CDR2 YYEEEE. The CDR3 is 15 amino acids.